Included here is one TCR beta chain sequence, with context. Its antigen is unknown. These data are taken from a study of radiotherapy plus CTLA-4 blockade in lung cancer. As for the study in general: Among patients, about 17% showed objective responses, and 30% to 35% had disease control.

Findings and limits, study-wide: Best predicting response, reportedly, were early blood T cell clone dynamics, with interferon-beta. An expansion of tumor-derived TCR clones occurred in blood after radiotherapy plus ipilimumab.

This CDR3 has 15 amino acids. V was trimmed by 1 base and J by 5 bases, leaving 14 bases between them. Germline V gene lookup returns CDR1 MGHDK and CDR2 SYGVNS. Ipilimumab CTLA-4 blockade and focal radiation were given to patients with chemo-refractory metastatic non-small-cell lung cancer. Measured with immunoSEQ multiplex PCR; TCRdb has only the in-frame clones, and not every one. The table has around 99,000 clones, about 86% seen once; the top ten hold 4.9%. The clonotype was recovered from a human donor with non-small cell lung cancer that progressed on radiotherapy plus ipilimumab. The rearrangement joins TRBV25-1 to TRBJ2-5; the D gene is possibly TRBD2 (5 bases). The source material was peripheral blood, sampled from a patient treated with radiotherapy plus ipilimumab. Here the CDR3 reads CASSEWRAAGETQYF. The CDR3, as DNA: TGTGCCAGCAGTGAATGGCGGGCCGCTGGGGAGACCCAGTACTTC.